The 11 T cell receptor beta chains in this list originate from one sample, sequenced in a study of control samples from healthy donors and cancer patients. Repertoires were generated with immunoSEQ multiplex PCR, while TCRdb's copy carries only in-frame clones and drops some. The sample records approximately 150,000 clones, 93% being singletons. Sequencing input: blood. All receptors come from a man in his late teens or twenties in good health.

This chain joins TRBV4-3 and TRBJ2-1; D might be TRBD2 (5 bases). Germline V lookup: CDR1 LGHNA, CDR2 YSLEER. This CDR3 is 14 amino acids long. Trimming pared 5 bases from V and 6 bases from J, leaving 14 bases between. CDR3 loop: CASSSRLLPNEQFF. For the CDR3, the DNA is TGCGCCAGCAGCTCCCGACTACTCCCCAATGAGCAGTTCTTC.

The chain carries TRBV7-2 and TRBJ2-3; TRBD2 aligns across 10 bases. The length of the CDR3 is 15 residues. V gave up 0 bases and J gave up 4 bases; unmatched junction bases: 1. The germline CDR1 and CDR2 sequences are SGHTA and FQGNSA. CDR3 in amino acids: CASSLASGRSDTQYF. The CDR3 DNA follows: TGTGCCAGCAGCTTAGCTAGCGGGAGGTCAGATACGCAGTATTTT.

For the CDR3, the DNA is TGTGCCAGCAGCCAAGCGGGACGTGGGGACTATGGCTACACCTTC. This codes for CASSQAGRGDYGYTF. The chain uses TRBV14 and TRBJ1-2, with D perhaps TRBD1 (5 bases). CDR3 length equals 15 residues. Trimming pared 1 base from V and 3 bases from J, leaving 12 bases between. Germline lookup yields CDR1 SGHDN and CDR2 FVKESK.

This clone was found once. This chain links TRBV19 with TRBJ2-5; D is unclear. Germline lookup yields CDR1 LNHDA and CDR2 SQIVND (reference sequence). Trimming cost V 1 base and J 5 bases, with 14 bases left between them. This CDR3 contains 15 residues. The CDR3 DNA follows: TGTGCCAGTAGTATAGGGCAGGAACTTTGGGAGACCCAGTACTTC. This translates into CASSIGQELWETQYF.

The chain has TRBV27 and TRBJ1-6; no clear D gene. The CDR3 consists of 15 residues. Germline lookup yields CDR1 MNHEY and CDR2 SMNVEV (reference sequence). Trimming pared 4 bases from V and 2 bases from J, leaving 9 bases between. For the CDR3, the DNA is TGTGCCAGCAGTTACCACTTGACCTATAATTCACCCCTCCACTTT. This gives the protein CASSYHLTYNSPLHF.

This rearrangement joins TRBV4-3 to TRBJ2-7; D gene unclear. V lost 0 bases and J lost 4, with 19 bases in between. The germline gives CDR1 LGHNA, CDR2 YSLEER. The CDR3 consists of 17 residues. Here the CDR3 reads CASSQELTQVWWYEQYF. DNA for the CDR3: TGCGCCAGCAGCCAAGAACTCACGCAGGTCTGGTGGTACGAGCAGTACTTC.

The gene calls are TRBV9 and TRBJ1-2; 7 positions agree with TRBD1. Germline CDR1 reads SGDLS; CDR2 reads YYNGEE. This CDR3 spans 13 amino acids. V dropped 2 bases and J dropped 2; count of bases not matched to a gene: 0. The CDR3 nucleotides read TGTGCCAGCAGCGTGACAGGGAACTATGGCTACACCTTC. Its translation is CASSVTGNYGYTF.

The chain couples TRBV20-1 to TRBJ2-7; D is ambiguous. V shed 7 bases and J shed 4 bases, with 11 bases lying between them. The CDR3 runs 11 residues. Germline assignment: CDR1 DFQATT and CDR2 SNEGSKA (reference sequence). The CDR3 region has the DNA TGCAGTGTGTCCCGACGGTACGAGCAGTACTTC. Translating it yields CSVSRRYEQYF.

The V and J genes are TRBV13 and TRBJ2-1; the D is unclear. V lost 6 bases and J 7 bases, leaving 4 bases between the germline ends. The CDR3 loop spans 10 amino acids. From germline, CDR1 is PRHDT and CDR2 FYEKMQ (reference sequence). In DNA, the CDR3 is TGTGCCAGCAGTGGTAATGAGCAGTTCTTC. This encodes CASSGNEQFF.

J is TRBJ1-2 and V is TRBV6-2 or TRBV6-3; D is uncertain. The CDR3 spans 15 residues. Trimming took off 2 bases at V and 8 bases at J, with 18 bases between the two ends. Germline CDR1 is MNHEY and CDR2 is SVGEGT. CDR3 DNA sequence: TGTGCCAGCAGTTACCTTTCCACCAACTACGCGGGCTACACCTTC. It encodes CASSYLSTNYAGYTF.

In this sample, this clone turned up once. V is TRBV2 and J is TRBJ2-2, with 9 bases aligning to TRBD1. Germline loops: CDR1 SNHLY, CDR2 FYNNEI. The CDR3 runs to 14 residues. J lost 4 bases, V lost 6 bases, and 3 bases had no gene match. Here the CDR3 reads CASSWDRATGELFF. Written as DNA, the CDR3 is TGTGCCAGCAGCTGGGACAGGGCCACCGGGGAGCTGTTTTTT.